Below, 26 T cell receptor beta chains from the same sample are listed, as sequenced in a study of T cells after posttransplantation cyclophosphamide. Measured with immunoSEQ multiplex PCR; TCRdb has only the in-frame clones, and not every one. This sample carries tens of thousands of clones, none of them present only once. Sequenced input: PBMCs. The receptors were sampled from a man between 50 and 59 years old in good health, CMV-negative, and a related stem cell transplant donor.

The J gene is TRBJ2-3, the V gene TRBV9; TRBD1 aligns across 8 bases. CDR1 and CDR2 (germline): SGDLS, YYNGEE. Trimming at V came to 2 bases and at J to 2 bases, leaving 4 bases not matched to a gene. The CDR3 is made up of 15 amino acids. The CDR3 bases are TGTGCCAGCAGCGTGCAGGGGGCATTCACAGATACGCAGTATTTT. Translation: CASSVQGAFTDTQYF.

There are many counts of this clone. The V and J genes are TRBV4-3 and TRBJ2-7, with 8 bases fitting TRBD2. Germline V gene lookup returns CDR1 LGHNA and CDR2 YSLEER. This CDR3 region has 17 residues. Germline trimming cut 1 base from V and 2 bases from J; bases unmatched to any gene: 10. CDR3 sequence: CASSQVAAGGNTYEQYF. The CDR3 DNA reads TGCGCCAGCAGCCAAGTAGCGGCGGGGGGAAATACCTACGAGCAGTACTTC.

This clone was seen at least ten times. This rearrangement joins TRBV10-2 to TRBJ2-7; D gene ambiguous. V lost 3 bases and J 3 bases, leaving 9 bases between the germline ends. This CDR3 has 13 amino acids. Germline values: CDR1 WSHSY, CDR2 SAAADI. CDR3 nucleotides: TGCGCCAGCAGTGACCTTTCTTTCTACGAGCAGTACTTC. This translates into CASSDLSFYEQYF.

This clone was recorded at least ten times. The chain joins TRBV7-9 to TRBJ2-3; maybe TRBD2 (6 bases). Between the trimmed V and J ends, which lost 7 bases and 9 bases, there was a span of 26 bases. Germline loops: CDR1 SEHNR, CDR2 FQNEAQ (reference sequence). The CDR3 covers 16 residues. The CDR3, as DNA: TGTGCCAGCACCGACCTTCGCGGGGCCTCTGAACGCACGCAGTATTTT. The encoded protein is CASTDLRGASERTQYF.

This clone appeared a few times. This rearrangement joins TRBV7-2 to TRBJ2-2, with 11 bases aligning to TRBD1. The CDR3 covers 15 residues. With 5 bases clipped from V and 6 bases from J, the junction kept 5 bases outside the gene matches. Germline V gene data show CDR1 as SGHTA and CDR2 as FQGNSA. For the CDR3, the DNA is TGTGCCAGCAGCCAGGACAGGGGGCGTGCCGGGGAGCTGTTTTTT. Residues: CASSQDRGRAGELFF.

Many counts were recorded for this clone. The chain recombines TRBV2 with TRBJ2-1; unclear D gene. Germline V gene lookup returns CDR1 SNHLY and CDR2 FYNNEI. This CDR3 has 15 residues. Trimming took off 3 bases at V and 2 bases at J, with 11 bases between the two ends. Here the CDR3 DNA reads TGTGCCAGCAGTGATCTTAGTCCCGCCTACAATGAGCAGTTCTTC. Amino acid sequence: CASSDLSPAYNEQFF.

This clone was counted ten times or more. This chain uses TRBV19 with TRBJ1-5; D might be TRBD1 (5 bases). The CDR3 covers 14 residues. Trimming removed 2 bases from V and 6 bases from J, with 11 bases in between. CDR1 is LNHDA and CDR2 is SQIVND in the germline V gene (reference sequence). This chain's CDR3 is CASSISRAVQPQHF. The CDR3 DNA follows: TGTGCCAGTAGTATATCCAGGGCGGTTCAGCCCCAGCATTTT. Looking up the rest from reference TRBV19 and TRBJ1-5 gives the full variable domain: DGGITQSPKYLFRKEGQNVTLSCEQNLNHDAMYWYRQDPGQGLRLIYYSQIVNDFQKGDIAEGYSVSREKKESFPLTVTSAQKNPTAFYLCASSISRAVQPQHFGDGTRLSIL.

This clone was counted only a few times. The V and J genes are TRBV27 and TRBJ2-3; the D gene is possibly TRBD2 (6 bases). The V gene lost 6 bases and the J gene lost 2 bases, with 18 bases spanning the gap. The CDR3 has 16 amino acids. Germline lookup yields CDR1 MNHEY and CDR2 SMNVEV (reference sequence). The CDR3 sequence is CASRAGVGGSTDTQYF. CDR3 DNA sequence: TGTGCCAGCAGGGCTGGGGTGGGGGGATCCACAGATACGCAGTATTTT.

In this sample, this clone turned up many times. The chain employs TRBV5-4 and TRBJ2-2; TRBD1 might be the D (5 bases). The germline V and J ends were trimmed by 0 bases and 1 base, with 10 bases remaining between them. The CDR3 covers 16 residues. Per germline, CDR1 SGHNT and CDR2 YYREEE (reference sequence). The CDR3 DNA is TGTGCCAGCAGCTTGGTCCGCAGGGAGAACACCGGGGAGCTGTTTTTT. Residues: CASSLVRRENTGELFF. Full variable domain (remainder filled in from reference TRBV5-4 and TRBJ2-2): ETGVTQSPTHLIKTRGQQVTLRCSSQSGHNTVSWYQQALGQGPQFIFQYYREEENGRGNFPPRFSGLQFPNYSSELNVNALELDDSALYLCASSLVRRENTGELFFGEGSRLTVL.

This clone was seen at least ten times. This chain connects TRBV5-4 to TRBJ2-5; a possible D gene is TRBD1 (6 bases). Trimming cost V 2 bases and J 1 base, with 9 bases left between them. The CDR3 runs 14 residues. Germline values: CDR1 SGHNT, CDR2 YYREEE (reference sequence). CDR3 sequence reads: CASSLTGTQETQYF. The CDR3 DNA follows: TGTGCCAGCAGCTTAACAGGGACCCAAGAGACCCAGTACTTC. Variable domain in full (rest from reference TRBV5-4 and TRBJ2-5): ETGVTQSPTHLIKTRGQQVTLRCSSQSGHNTVSWYQQALGQGPQFIFQYYREEENGRGNFPPRFSGLQFPNYSSELNVNALELDDSALYLCASSLTGTQETQYFGPGTRLLVL.

This clone showed up many times. The chain joins TRBV19 to TRBJ1-4; D is unresolved. With 11 bases removed from V and 2 bases from J, the gap between germline ends came to 15 bases. The CDR3 length is 14 residues. From germline, CDR1 is LNHDA and CDR2 SQIVND (reference sequence). In DNA form, the CDR3 reads TGTGCCTCCCGCGCACGAGTTACTAATGAAAAACTGTTTTTT. Its translation: CASRARVTNEKLFF.

This clone has a count of ten or more. The V gene is TRBV7-9, the J gene TRBJ2-1, with 8 bases that match TRBD2. The V segment lost 0 bases and the J segment 0 bases; nucleotides outside the gene matches: 7. Germline CDR1 reads SEHNR; CDR2 reads FQNEAQ (reference sequence). CDR3 length: 18 residues. CDR3 protein: CASSLALAVQSSYNEQFF. The CDR3 region has the DNA TGTGCCAGCAGCTTAGCACTAGCGGTCCAGAGCTCCTACAATGAGCAGTTCTTC.

In this sample, this clone turned up many times. J is TRBJ2-1 and V is TRBV15, with D uncertain. Per germline, CDR1 LNHNV and CDR2 YYDKDF (reference sequence). V gave up 5 bases and J gave up 4 bases, with 6 bases separating them. There are 12 residues in the CDR3. The CDR3 sequence: CATSVYYNEQFF. CDR3 DNA sequence: TGTGCCACCAGCGTATATTACAATGAGCAGTTCTTC.

In its sample, this clone was seen many times. The V call is TRBV5-8, the J call TRBJ2-1, with 8 bases that match TRBD2. The V gene end was trimmed by 0 bases and the J gene end by 4 bases; junction bases not matched to a gene: 6. Germline V gene lookup returns CDR1 SGHTS and CDR2 YDEGEE. The CDR3 is 16 residues long. The CDR3, as DNA: TGTGCCAGCAGCTTGGCACCGGGACTAGGTTACAATGAGCAGTTCTTC. It codes for CASSLAPGLGYNEQFF. Full variable domain (remainder filled in from reference TRBV5-8 and TRBJ2-1): EAGVTQSPTHLIKTRGQQATLRCSPISGHTSVYWYQQALGLGLQFLLWYDEGEERNRGNFPPRFSGRQFPNYSSELNVNALELEDSALYLCASSLAPGLGYNEQFFGPGTRLTVL.

This clone was seen many times. The rearrangement uses TRBV27 and TRBJ2-1, with D tentatively TRBD1 (6 bases). Trimming left V 5 bases short and J 0 bases short, with 14 bases between. CDR1 and CDR2 (germline): MNHEY, SMNVEV (reference sequence). This CDR3 region has 16 residues. The CDR3 loop reads CASSHQGPHSYNEQFF. The DNA of the CDR3 is TGTGCCAGCAGTCATCAGGGGCCTCACTCCTACAATGAGCAGTTCTTC.

There are many counts of this clone. This chain uses TRBV21-1 with TRBJ1-4; the table calls TRBD1, which could not be checked here. TRBV21-1 is a documented pseudogene. The CDR3 runs 17 residues. The CDR3 nucleotides read TGTGCCAGCACTCGGACAGGGACATGGACAACTAATGAAAAACTGTTTTTT. Protein: CASTRTGTWTTNEKLFF.

This clone was found a few times. The chain uses TRBV9 and TRBJ2-7, with 7 nucleotides matching TRBD1. The germline V gene has CDR1 SGDLS and CDR2 YYNGEE. The length of the CDR3 is 12 residues. V gave up 3 bases and J gave up 5 bases; unmatched junction bases: 2. CDR3 protein: CASSATGDEQYF. For the CDR3, the DNA is TGTGCCAGCAGCGCCACAGGGGACGAGCAGTACTTC.

There are many counts of this clone. This sample includes further DNA sequences coding for the same CDR3. The chain combines TRBV7-3 with TRBJ1-1; 9 bases agree with TRBD1. The CDR3 runs to 15 residues. J lost 4 bases, V lost 2 bases, and 5 bases had no gene match. Per the germline V gene, CDR1 is SGHTA and CDR2 is FQGTGA. This CDR3 reads CASSLSGQGGTEAFF. The CDR3 DNA reads as TGTGCCAGCAGCTTATCGGGACAGGGAGGCACTGAAGCTTTCTTT.

This clone was seen at least ten times. This rearrangement joins TRBV5-6 to TRBJ1-1, with D possibly TRBD1 on 6 matching bases. This CDR3 spans 17 amino acids. Germline V gene lookup returns CDR1 SGHDT and CDR2 YYEEEE. V was shortened by 4 bases and J by 1 base, with 20 bases between the two germline ends. The CDR3 DNA is TGTGCCAGCAGCCACGAACAGGGAGGGTGGTCGAACACTGAAGCTTTCTTT. The encoded protein is CASSHEQGGWSNTEAFF.

This clone was detected many times. The CDR3 DNA is TGCGCCAGCAGCTTGGATCCAGGAAGCTCCTACAATGAGCAGTTCTTC. This encodes CASSLDPGSSYNEQFF. This chain links TRBV5-1 with TRBJ2-1; D gene uncertain. The CDR3 has 16 amino acids. CDR1 SGHRS and CDR2 YFSETQ come from the germline V gene. The ends were cut back, 0 bases at V and 0 bases at J, with 10 bases in the middle.

Ten or more counts support this clone. The gene calls are TRBV5-1 and TRBJ2-7; 7 bases map to TRBD2. Germline CDR1 is SGHRS and CDR2 is YFSETQ. This CDR3 comprises 16 residues. The J segment lost 6 bases and the V segment lost 3 bases, leaving 15 bases of the junction unmatched. The CDR3 here is CASSYILGTNSGEQYF. The CDR3 DNA reads as TGCGCCAGCAGCTACATCCTCGGGACTAATAGTGGCGAGCAGTACTTC.

In its sample, this clone was seen many times. The chain joins TRBV18 to TRBJ2-5; the D is unclear. Germline CDR1 and CDR2: KGHSH and LQKENI. V was clipped by 5 bases and J by 1 base, with 8 bases between them. This CDR3 comprises 13 residues. CDR3 region: CASSSDIQETQYF. CDR3 sequence (DNA): TGTGCCAGCTCATCTGACATCCAAGAGACCCAGTACTTC. The variable domain in full, completed from reference TRBV18 and TRBJ2-5, reads NAGVMQNPRHLVRRRGQEARLRCSPMKGHSHVYWYRQLPEEGLKFMVYLQKENIIDESGMPKERFSAEFPKEGPSILRIQQVVRGDSAAYFCASSSDIQETQYFGPGTRLLVL.

This clone was counted ten times or more. The chain links TRBV5-6 to TRBJ2-1; D perhaps matches TRBD1 (6 bases). Germline-derived CDR1 and CDR2 are SGHDT and YYEEEE. Trimming took 4 bases from V and 4 from J, leaving 18 bases between them. The CDR3 consists of 16 residues. The CDR3 DNA follows: TGTGCCAGCAGCGACGACAGGTGGGGGTTTTACAATGAGCAGTTCTTC. Translation: CASSDDRWGFYNEQFF.

This clone came up many times. This chain joins TRBV9 and TRBJ1-5; no firm D call. The CDR3 sequence is 16 residues long. The V end lost 4 bases, the J end lost 0 bases, and 14 bases lay between the germline ends. Germline loops: CDR1 SGDLS, CDR2 YYNGEE. The CDR3 spells CASSQGGHYSNQPQHF. Here the CDR3 DNA reads TGTGCCAGCAGCCAAGGAGGTCATTATAGCAATCAGCCCCAGCATTTT.

This clone was observed a few times. V usage is TRBV5-1 and J usage is TRBJ2-5; 12 bases align to TRBD2. The V gene's germline CDR1 is SGHRS and CDR2 YFSETQ. CDR3 size: 15 residues. Trimming at V came to 0 bases and at J to 5 bases, leaving 2 bases not matched to a gene. CDR3 nucleotides: TGCGCCAGCAGCTTGGGGACTAGCGGGACGGAGACCCAGTACTTC. It yields the protein CASSLGTSGTETQYF.

This clone was counted between two and nine times. In DNA, the CDR3 is TGTGCCAGCAGCCAACTTGAGCCCCATTCACCCCTCCACTTT. Amino acids: CASSQLEPHSPLHF. The chain is built from TRBV14 and TRBJ1-6; D gene uncertain. Deletions cut 2 bases from V and 8 bases from J, with 10 bases between. The germline gives CDR1 SGHDN, CDR2 FVKESK. The length of the CDR3 is 14 residues.